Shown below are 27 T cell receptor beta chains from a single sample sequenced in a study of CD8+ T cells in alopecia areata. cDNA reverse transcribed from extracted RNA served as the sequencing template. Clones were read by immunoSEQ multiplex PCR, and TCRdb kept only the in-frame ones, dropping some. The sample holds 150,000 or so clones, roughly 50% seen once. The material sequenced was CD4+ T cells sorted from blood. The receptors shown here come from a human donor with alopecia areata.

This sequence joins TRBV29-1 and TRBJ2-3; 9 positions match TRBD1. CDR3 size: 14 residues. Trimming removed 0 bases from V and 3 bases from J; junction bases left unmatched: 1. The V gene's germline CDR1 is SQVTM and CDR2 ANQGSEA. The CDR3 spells CSVEDGTGTDTQYF. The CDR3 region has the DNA TGCAGCGTTGAAGACGGGACAGGGACAGATACGCAGTATTTT.

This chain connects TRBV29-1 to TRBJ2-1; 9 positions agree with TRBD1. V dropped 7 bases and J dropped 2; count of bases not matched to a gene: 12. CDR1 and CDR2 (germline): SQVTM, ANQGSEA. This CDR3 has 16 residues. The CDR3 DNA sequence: TGCAGCGCAGAAGAGCCGGGACAGGGCGCCTACAATGAGCAGTTCTTC. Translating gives CSAEEPGQGAYNEQFF.

The CDR3 nucleotides are TGTGCCAGCAGTGAAACGAGGGGAGCCAACTACGAGCAGTACTTC. Protein product: CASSETRGANYEQYF. This rearrangement joins TRBV2 to TRBJ2-7, with D possibly being TRBD1 or TRBD2 (5 bases each). The germline gives CDR1 SNHLY, CDR2 FYNNEI. The V end was cut by 2 bases, the J end by 3 bases, with 14 bases between. The CDR3 is made up of 15 amino acids.

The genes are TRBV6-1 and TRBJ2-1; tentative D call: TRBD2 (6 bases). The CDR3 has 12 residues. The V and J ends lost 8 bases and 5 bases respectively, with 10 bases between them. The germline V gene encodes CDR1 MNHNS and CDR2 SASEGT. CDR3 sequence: CASGGTNNEQFF. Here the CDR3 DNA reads TGTGCCAGCGGGGGGACCAACAATGAGCAGTTCTTC.

CDR3 nucleotide sequence: TGTGCCAGCAGCTTCGACAGGGGGAGAAATGGCTACACCTTC. Protein sequence: CASSFDRGRNGYTF. This chain connects TRBV11-2 to TRBJ1-2; 9 bases line up with TRBD1. There are 14 residues in the CDR3. CDR1 and CDR2 from the germline V gene are SGHAT and FQNNGV. V trimming: 3 bases; J trimming: 6 bases; junction bases outside the gene matches: 5.

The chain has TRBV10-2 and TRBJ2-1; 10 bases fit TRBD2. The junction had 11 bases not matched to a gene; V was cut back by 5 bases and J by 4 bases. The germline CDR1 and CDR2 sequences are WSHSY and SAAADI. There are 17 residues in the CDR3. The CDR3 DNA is TGCGCCAGCAGTTCCACCGGGACTAGCGTATCTTACAATGAGCAGTTCTTC. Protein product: CASSSTGTSVSYNEQFF.

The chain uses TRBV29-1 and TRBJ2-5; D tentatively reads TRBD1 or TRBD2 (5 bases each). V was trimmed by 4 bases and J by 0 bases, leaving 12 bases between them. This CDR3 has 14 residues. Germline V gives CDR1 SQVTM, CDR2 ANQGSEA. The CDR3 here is CSVGDGWHQETQYF. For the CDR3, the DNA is TGCAGCGTTGGGGACGGTTGGCACCAAGAGACCCAGTACTTC.

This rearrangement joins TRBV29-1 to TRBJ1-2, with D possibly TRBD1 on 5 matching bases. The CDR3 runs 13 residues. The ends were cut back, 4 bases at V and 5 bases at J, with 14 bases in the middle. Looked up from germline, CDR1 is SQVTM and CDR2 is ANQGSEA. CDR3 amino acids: CSVATRGPYGYTF. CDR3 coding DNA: TGCAGCGTTGCTACTCGGGGACCATATGGCTACACCTTC.

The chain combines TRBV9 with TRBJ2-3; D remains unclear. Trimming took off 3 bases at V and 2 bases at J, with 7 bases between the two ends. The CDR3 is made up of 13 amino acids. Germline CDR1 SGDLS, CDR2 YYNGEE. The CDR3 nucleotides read TGTGCCAGCAGCGCCACCCTCACAGATACGCAGTATTTT. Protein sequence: CASSATLTDTQYF.

The CDR3 DNA follows: TGTGCCAGCAGTTCCGGGACAGGGATATCAGATACGCAGTATTTT. It translates to CASSSGTGISDTQYF. This chain joins TRBV2 and TRBJ2-3, with TRBD1 identical over 9 bases. Trimming at V came to 5 bases and at J to 4 bases, leaving 7 bases not matched to a gene. Germline V gives CDR1 SNHLY, CDR2 FYNNEI. CDR3 length equals 15 residues.

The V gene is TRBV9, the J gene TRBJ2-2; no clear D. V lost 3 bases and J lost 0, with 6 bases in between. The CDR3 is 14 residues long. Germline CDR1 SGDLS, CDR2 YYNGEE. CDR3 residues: CASSGAANTGELFF. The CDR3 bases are TGTGCCAGCAGCGGGGCCGCGAACACCGGGGAGCTGTTTTTT.

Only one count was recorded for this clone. The DNA of the CDR3 is TGCAGTGACAGGGAAGCTTTCTTT. Amino acid sequence: CSDREAFF. This rearrangement joins TRBV20-1 to TRBJ1-1; a possible D gene is TRBD1 (5 bases). This CDR3 is built from 8 residues. The V and J ends lost 7 bases and 8 bases respectively, with 5 bases between them. CDR1 is DFQATT and CDR2 is SNEGSKA in the germline V gene (reference sequence).

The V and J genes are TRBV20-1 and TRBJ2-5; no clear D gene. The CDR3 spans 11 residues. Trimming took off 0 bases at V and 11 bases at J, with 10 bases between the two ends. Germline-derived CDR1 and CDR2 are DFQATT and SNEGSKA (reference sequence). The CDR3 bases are TGCAGTGCTAGAGATGTGAGTTATCAGTACTTC. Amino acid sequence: CSARDVSYQYF.

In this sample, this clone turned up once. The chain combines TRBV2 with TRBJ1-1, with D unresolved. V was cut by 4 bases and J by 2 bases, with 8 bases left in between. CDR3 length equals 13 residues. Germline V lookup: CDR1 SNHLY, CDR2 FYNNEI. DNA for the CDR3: TGTGCCAGCAGTGGGAGCGCTAACACTGAAGCTTTCTTT. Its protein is CASSGSANTEAFF.

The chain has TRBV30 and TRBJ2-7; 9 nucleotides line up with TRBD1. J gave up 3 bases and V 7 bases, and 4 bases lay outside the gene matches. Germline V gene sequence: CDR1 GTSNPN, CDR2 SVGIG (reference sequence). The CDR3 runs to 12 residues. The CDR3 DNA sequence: TGTGCCTTCGGGACAGGGCTCTACGAGCAGTACTTC. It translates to CAFGTGLYEQYF. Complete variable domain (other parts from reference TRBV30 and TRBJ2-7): SQTIHQWPATLVQPVGSPLSLECTVEGTSNPNLYWYRQAAGRGLQLLFYSVGIGQISSEVPQNLSASRPQDRQFILSSKKLLLSDSGFYLCAFGTGLYEQYFGPGTRLTVT.

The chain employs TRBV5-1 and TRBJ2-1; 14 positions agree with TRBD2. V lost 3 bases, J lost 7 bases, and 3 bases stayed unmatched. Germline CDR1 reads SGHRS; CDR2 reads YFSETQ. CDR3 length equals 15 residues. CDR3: CASSSGLAGANEQFF. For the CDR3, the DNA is TGCGCCAGCAGCTCGGGACTAGCGGGGGCTAATGAGCAGTTCTTC.

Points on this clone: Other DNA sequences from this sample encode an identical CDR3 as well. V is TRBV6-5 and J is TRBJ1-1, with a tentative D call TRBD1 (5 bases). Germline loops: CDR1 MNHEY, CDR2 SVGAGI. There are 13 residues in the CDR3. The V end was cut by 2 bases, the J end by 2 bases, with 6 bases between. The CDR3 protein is CASSYGGNTEAFF. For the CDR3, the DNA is TGTGCCAGCAGTTACGGGGGTAACACTGAAGCTTTCTTT.

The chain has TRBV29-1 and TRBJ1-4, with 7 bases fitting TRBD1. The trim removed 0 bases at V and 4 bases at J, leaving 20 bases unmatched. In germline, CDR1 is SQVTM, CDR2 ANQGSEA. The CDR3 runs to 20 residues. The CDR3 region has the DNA TGCAGCGTTGAAGATCAATGGTACAGGGGAACAATGAACGTTAATGAAAAACTGTTTTTT. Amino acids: CSVEDQWYRGTMNVNEKLFF.

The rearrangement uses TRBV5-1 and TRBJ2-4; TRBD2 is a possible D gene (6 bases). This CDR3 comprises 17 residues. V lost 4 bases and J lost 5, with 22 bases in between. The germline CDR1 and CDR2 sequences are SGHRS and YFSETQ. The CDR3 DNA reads TGCGCCAGCAGCCGAACCTCTATCAGTGGCGGGGAAAACATTCAGTACTTC. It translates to CASSRTSISGGENIQYF.

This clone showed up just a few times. CDR3 coding DNA: TGTGCCAGCAGCCTACTCAGGGGATCGGGCGAGCAGTACTTC. As protein: CASSLLRGSGEQYF. This sequence joins TRBV6-5 and TRBJ2-7; the D gene is possibly TRBD1 (6 bases). There are 14 residues in the CDR3. Germline V gene lookup returns CDR1 MNHEY and CDR2 SVGAGI. The ends were cut back, 6 bases at V and 6 bases at J, with 18 bases in the middle.

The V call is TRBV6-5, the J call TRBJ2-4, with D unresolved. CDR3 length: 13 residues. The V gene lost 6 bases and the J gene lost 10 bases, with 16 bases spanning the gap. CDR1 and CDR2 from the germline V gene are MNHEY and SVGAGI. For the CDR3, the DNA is TGTGCCAGCAGCGCCCCAGCTACAGCAATTCAGTACTTC. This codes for CASSAPATAIQYF.

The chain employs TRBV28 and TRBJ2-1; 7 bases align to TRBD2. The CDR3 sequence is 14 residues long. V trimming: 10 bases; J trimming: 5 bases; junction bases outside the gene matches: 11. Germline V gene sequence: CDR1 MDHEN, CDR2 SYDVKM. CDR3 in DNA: TGTGCCATCCGGAGGACTAGAGAGAACAATGAGCAGTTCTTC. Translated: CAIRRTRENNEQFF.

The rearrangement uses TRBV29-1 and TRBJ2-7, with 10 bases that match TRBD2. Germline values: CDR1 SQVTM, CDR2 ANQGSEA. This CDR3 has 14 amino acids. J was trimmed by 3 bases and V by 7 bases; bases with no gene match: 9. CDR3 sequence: CSAHGVAGGYEQYF. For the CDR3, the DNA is TGCAGCGCCCATGGGGTAGCGGGAGGCTACGAGCAGTACTTC.

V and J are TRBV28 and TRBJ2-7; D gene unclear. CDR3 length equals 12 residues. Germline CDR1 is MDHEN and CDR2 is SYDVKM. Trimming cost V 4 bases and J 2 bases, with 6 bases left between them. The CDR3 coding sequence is TGTGCCAGCAGTTACAGCACCTACGAGCAGTACTTC. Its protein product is CASSYSTYEQYF.

This CDR3 reads CSVTNTEAFF. The CDR3 DNA sequence: TGCAGCGTGACGAACACTGAAGCTTTCTTT. This rearrangement joins TRBV29-1 to TRBJ1-1; the D is unclear. This CDR3 has 10 residues. In germline, CDR1 is SQVTM, CDR2 ANQGSEA. Trimming shortened V by 6 bases and J by 1 base, and 3 bases separated the two germline ends.

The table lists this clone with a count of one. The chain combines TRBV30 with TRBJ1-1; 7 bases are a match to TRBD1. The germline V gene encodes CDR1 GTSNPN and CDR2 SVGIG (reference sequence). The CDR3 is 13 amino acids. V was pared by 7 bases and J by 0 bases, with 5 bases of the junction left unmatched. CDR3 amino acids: CASSDRMNTEAFF. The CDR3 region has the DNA TGTGCCTCTTCGGACAGGATGAACACTGAAGCTTTCTTT.

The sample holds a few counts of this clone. Written as DNA, the CDR3 is TGTGCCAGCAGTGTCCGGGACTTCTGGGATACGCAGTATTTT. Amino acids: CASSVRDFWDTQYF. V and J are TRBV2 and TRBJ2-3; TRBD2 might be the D (6 bases). V was pared by 4 bases and J by 6 bases, with 14 bases between. Germline-derived CDR1 and CDR2 are SNHLY and FYNNEI. The length of the CDR3 is 14 residues.